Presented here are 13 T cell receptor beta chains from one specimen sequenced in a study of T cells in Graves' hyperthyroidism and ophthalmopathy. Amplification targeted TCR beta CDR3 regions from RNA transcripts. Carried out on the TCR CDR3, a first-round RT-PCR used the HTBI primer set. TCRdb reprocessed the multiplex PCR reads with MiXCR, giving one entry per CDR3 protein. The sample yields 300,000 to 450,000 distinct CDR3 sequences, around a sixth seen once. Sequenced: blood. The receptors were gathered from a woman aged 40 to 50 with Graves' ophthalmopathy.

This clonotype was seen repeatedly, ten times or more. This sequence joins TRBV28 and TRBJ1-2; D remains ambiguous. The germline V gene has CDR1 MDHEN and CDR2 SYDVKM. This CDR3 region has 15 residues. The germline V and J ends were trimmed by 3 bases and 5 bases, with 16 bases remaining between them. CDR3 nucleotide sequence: TGTGCCAGCAGTTTCCTGGGAGTTCCCAAATATGGCTACACCTTC. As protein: CASSFLGVPKYGYTF.

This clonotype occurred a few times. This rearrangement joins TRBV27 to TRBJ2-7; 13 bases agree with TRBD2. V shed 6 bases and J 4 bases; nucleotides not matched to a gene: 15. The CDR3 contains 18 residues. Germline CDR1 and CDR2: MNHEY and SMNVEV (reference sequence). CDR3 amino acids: CASSRRLAGGPIKYEQYF. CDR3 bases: TGTGCCAGCAGCCGCCGACTAGCGGGGGGCCCTATAAAATACGAGCAGTACTTC.

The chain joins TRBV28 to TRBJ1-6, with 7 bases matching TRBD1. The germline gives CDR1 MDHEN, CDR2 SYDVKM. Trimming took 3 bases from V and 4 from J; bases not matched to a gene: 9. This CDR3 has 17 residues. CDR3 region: CASSFDYRGLYNSPLHF. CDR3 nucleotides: TGTGCCAGCAGTTTCGATTACAGGGGACTTTATAATTCACCCCTCCACTTT.

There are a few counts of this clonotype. CDR3 bases: TGCGCCAGCGGTCCTAGCGCGAACACCGGGGAGCTGTTTTTT. Its translation: CASGPSANTGELFF. The chain recombines TRBV5-1 with TRBJ2-2, with a tentative D call TRBD2 (6 bases). Trimming left V 7 bases short and J 0 bases short, with 10 bases between. CDR1 and CDR2 from the germline V gene are SGHRS and YFSETQ. This CDR3 region has 14 residues.

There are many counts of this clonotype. The CDR3 bases are TGTGCCAGCAGTGTTCTCGCGGATAGCAATCAGCCCCAGCATTTT. Encoded protein: CASSVLADSNQPQHF. This sequence joins TRBV2 and TRBJ1-5, with no clear D. Germline V gene lookup returns CDR1 SNHLY and CDR2 FYNNEI. Trimming left V 4 bases short and J 0 bases short, with 10 bases between. The CDR3 contains 15 residues.

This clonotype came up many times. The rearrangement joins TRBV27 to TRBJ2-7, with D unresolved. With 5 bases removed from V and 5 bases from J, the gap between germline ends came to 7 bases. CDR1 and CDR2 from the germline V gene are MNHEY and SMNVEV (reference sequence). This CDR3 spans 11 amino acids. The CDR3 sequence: CASSKSDEQYF. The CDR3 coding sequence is TGTGCCAGCAGTAAGTCCGACGAGCAGTACTTC.

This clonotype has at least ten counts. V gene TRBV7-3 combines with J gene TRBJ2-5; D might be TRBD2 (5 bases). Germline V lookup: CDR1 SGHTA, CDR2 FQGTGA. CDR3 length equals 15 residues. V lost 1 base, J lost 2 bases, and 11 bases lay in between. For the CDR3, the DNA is TGTGCCAGCAGCTTAAATCCGGGATCGCAAGAGACCCAGTACTTC. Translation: CASSLNPGSQETQYF.

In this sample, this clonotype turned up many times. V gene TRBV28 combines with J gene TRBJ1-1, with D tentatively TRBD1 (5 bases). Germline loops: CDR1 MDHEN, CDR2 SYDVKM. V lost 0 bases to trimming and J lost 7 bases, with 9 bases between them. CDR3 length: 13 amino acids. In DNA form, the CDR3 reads TGTGCCAGCAGTTTATGGGACACCGGTGAAGCTTTCTTT. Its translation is CASSLWDTGEAFF.

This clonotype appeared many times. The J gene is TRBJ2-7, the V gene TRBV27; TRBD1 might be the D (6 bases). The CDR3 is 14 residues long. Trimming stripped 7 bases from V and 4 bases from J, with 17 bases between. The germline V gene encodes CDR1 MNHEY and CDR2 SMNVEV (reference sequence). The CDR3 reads CASTHRGHEYEQYF. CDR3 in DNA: TGTGCCAGCACCCACCGGGGACATGAATACGAGCAGTACTTC.

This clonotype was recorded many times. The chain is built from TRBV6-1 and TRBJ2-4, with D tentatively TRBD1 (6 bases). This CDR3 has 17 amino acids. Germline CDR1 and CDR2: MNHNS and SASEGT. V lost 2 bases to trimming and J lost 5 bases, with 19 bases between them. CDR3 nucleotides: TGTGCCAGCAGTGAAAGCCGAAACAGGGTGCGCGAAAACATTCAGTACTTC. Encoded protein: CASSESRNRVRENIQYF.

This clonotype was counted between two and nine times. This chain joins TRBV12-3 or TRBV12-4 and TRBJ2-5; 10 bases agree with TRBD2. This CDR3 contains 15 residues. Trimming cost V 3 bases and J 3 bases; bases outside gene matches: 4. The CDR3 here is CASSFRTSGKETQYF. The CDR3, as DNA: TGTGCCAGCAGTTTTCGCACTAGCGGGAAAGAGACCCAGTACTTC.

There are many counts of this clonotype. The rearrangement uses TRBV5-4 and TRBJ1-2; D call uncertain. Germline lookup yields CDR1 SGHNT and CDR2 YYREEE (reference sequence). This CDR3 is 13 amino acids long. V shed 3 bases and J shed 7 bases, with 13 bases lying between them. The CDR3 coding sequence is TGTGCCAGCAGCTCCAGGTCTAGCGGTGGCTACACCTTC. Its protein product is CASSSRSSGGYTF.

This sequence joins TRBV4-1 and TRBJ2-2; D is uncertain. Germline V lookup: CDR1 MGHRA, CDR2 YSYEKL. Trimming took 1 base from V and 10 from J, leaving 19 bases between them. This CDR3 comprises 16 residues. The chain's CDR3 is CASSQVPWFGFAELFF. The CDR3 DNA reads TGCGCCAGCAGCCAAGTTCCGTGGTTTGGTTTTGCGGAGCTGTTTTTT.